Given below is one TCR beta chain in context. What it binds is not known. The sample is drawn from a study of identical twins. Broader study findings: Diverse VJ usage suggested most zero-insertion clonotypes were not invariant T cells. Modelling approaches yielded underestimates of out-of-frame TCR alpha sharing between monozygotic twins.

Germline V gene sequence: CDR1 SGHRS, CDR2 YFSETQ. V was pared by 2 bases and J by 3 bases, with 8 bases between. The CDR3 totals 13 residues. TCRdb used MiXCR to reprocess the 5' RACE reads, holding one entry per CDR3 protein. The sample consists of 500,000 to 650,000 distinct CDR3 sequences, 20% to 25% of them appearing once. This same sample was also part of a study on yellow fever vaccine responses in identical twins.

The source material was CD4+ T cells sorted from blood. This TCR derives from a woman aged 18-29 years in good health. The chain links TRBV5-1 to TRBJ1-1; D unclear. This CDR3 is CASSFEGYTEAFF. DNA for the CDR3: TGCGCCAGCAGCTTTGAGGGCTACACTGAAGCTTTCTTT.